A single sample gave rise to the 30 T cell receptor beta chains below, sequenced in a study of CD8 T cells in ankylosing spondylitis. These receptors' antigens are unknown. Findings and caveats of the study: Blood of patients with ankylosing spondylitis appeared to be characterized by a TCR beta motif of several highly homologous variants.

TCRdb reprocessed the 5' RACE reads via MiXCR and lists one record per CDR3 protein. Seen here are over 400,000 distinct CDR3 sequences, approximately 26% observed once, and the top ten hold about 0.9%. Sample: blood, either unsorted or a sorted T cell fraction (not recorded which). The receptors were gathered from a male donor with ankylosing spondylitis.

The V and J genes are TRBV20-1 and TRBJ1-2; 8 positions agree with TRBD1. This CDR3 has 11 residues. Germline lookup yields CDR1 DFQATT and CDR2 SNEGSKA (reference sequence). CDR3 sequence reads: CSEGQAYGYTF. The DNA of the CDR3 is TGCAGCGAGGGACAGGCGTATGGCTACACCTTC.

This clonotype came up many times. The chain carries TRBV29-1 and TRBJ2-5, with 10 bases aligning to TRBD2. The CDR3 covers 14 residues. The junction had 6 bases not matched to a gene; V was cut back by 1 base and J by 7 bases. CDR1 is SQVTM, CDR2 ANQGSEA, per germline. The CDR3 region is CSVEVASGSGTQYF. As DNA, the CDR3 is TGCAGCGTTGAAGTGGCTAGCGGGAGCGGGACCCAGTACTTC.

This clonotype has more than one count but fewer than ten. The chain employs TRBV11-2 and TRBJ2-1, with D possibly matching TRBD1 (6 bases). This CDR3 spans 17 amino acids. Germline CDR1 reads SGHAT; CDR2 reads FQNNGV. With 5 bases removed from V and 12 bases from J, the gap between germline ends came to 29 bases. The CDR3 DNA sequence: TGTGCCAGCAGCCCCAGCTGGGACACCGTAGAATCTGTAGGGCAGTTCTTC. This codes for CASSPSWDTVESVGQFF.

This chain links TRBV10-2 with TRBJ2-5; D perhaps matches TRBD1 (6 bases). This CDR3 has 19 amino acids. Germline-derived CDR1 and CDR2 are WSHSY and SAAADI. Trimming removed 5 bases from V and 1 base from J, with 26 bases in between. This chain's CDR3 is CASSIHRSWDTLLQETQYF. CDR3 in DNA: TGCGCCAGCAGTATCCACCGATCATGGGACACCCTGCTCCAAGAGACCCAGTACTTC.

V gene TRBV30 combines with J gene TRBJ1-1; D possibly corresponds to TRBD1 (5 bases). The V gene's germline CDR1 is GTSNPN and CDR2 SVGIG (reference sequence). V shed 0 bases and J shed 1 base, with 15 bases lying between them. The CDR3 length is 16 residues. This chain's CDR3 is CAWSVLGGGRNTEAFF. The CDR3 DNA sequence: TGTGCCTGGAGTGTACTCGGGGGTGGTAGGAACACTGAAGCTTTCTTT.

This clonotype was recorded only once. The J gene is TRBJ2-3, the V gene TRBV10-3; TRBD1 matches 7 bases. This CDR3 has 13 residues. With 8 bases clipped from V and 0 bases from J, the junction kept 2 bases outside the gene matches. The germline gives CDR1 ENHRY, CDR2 SYGVKD. In nucleotides, the CDR3 is TGTGCCATCCGGGACAGAAGCACAGATACGCAGTATTTT. This encodes CAIRDRSTDTQYF.

V usage is TRBV7-2 and J usage is TRBJ2-3; 8 bases agree with TRBD1. Germline-derived CDR1 and CDR2 are SGHTA and FQGNSA. With 1 base clipped from V and 3 bases from J, the junction kept 3 bases outside the gene matches. There are 15 residues in the CDR3. The chain's CDR3 is CASSLDRGLTDTQYF. The CDR3 coding sequence is TGTGCCAGCAGCTTAGACAGGGGGTTGACAGATACGCAGTATTTT.

The rearrangement links TRBV7-2 to TRBJ2-4; 7 bases line up with TRBD2. J lost 4 bases, V lost 5 bases, and 5 bases had no gene match. The CDR3 loop spans 14 amino acids. The V gene's germline CDR1 is SGHTA and CDR2 FQGNSA. The CDR3 region is CASSGAGGKNIQYF. The CDR3 DNA reads as TGTGCCAGCAGCGGCGCCGGGGGGAAAAACATTCAGTACTTC.

This sequence joins TRBV20-1 and TRBJ2-7, with 14 bases matching TRBD2. Per the germline V gene, CDR1 is DFQATT and CDR2 is SNEGSKA (reference sequence). V shed 3 bases, J shed 4 bases, and the junction held 5 bases outside the gene matches. CDR3 length equals 15 residues. CDR3 sequence: CSASTGTSGSYEQYF. The CDR3 DNA reads TGCAGTGCTAGCACCGGGACTAGCGGGAGTTACGAGCAGTACTTC.

This chain joins TRBV7-9 and TRBJ2-7, with 7 bases aligning to TRBD1. This CDR3 is built from 14 residues. The V segment lost 5 bases and the J segment 2 bases; nucleotides outside the gene matches: 6. CDR1 and CDR2 from the germline V gene are SEHNR and FQNEAQ (reference sequence). Here the CDR3 DNA reads TGTGCCAGCAGCGCGGACAGGTACCCCTACGAGCAGTACTTC. This encodes CASSADRYPYEQYF.

This chain connects TRBV20-1 to TRBJ2-1; maybe TRBD2 (5 bases). V lost 1 base and J lost 0, with 19 bases in between. This CDR3 spans 18 amino acids. Germline assignment: CDR1 DFQATT and CDR2 SNEGSKA (reference sequence). The CDR3 region is CSARAPLPLGSSYNEQFF. CDR3 bases: TGCAGTGCTAGAGCTCCCCTCCCTTTAGGGAGCTCCTACAATGAGCAGTTCTTC.

The chain couples TRBV20-1 to TRBJ2-7; a possible D gene is TRBD2 (6 bases). CDR1 and CDR2 (germline): DFQATT, SNEGSKA (reference sequence). With 6 bases removed from V and 7 bases from J, the gap between germline ends came to 13 bases. CDR3 size: 11 residues. CDR3 amino acids: CSASWAGEQYV. CDR3 coding DNA: TGCAGTGCGTCTTGGGCGGGGGAGCAGTACGTC.

The chain is built from TRBV2 and TRBJ1-6, with D maybe TRBD1 (5 bases). CDR3 length: 15 residues. V was shortened by 1 base and J by 5 bases, with 9 bases between the two germline ends. Germline V gene data show CDR1 as SNHLY and CDR2 as FYNNEI. The CDR3 reads CASSEGQTDNSPLHF. The CDR3 nucleotides are TGTGCCAGCAGTGAAGGACAGACTGATAATTCACCCCTCCACTTT.

V and J are TRBV12-3 or TRBV12-4 and TRBJ2-5; D might be TRBD2 (5 bases). This CDR3 contains 15 residues. The V and J ends lost 5 bases and 1 base respectively, with 14 bases between them. CDR3 amino acids: CASSPLTGFQETQYF. CDR3 coding DNA: TGTGCCAGCAGTCCCTTAACGGGGTTCCAAGAGACCCAGTACTTC.

This clonotype occurred a few times. The J gene is TRBJ2-5, the V gene TRBV20-1; TRBD2 agrees at 9 bases. The germline V gene encodes CDR1 DFQATT and CDR2 SNEGSKA (reference sequence). The length of the CDR3 is 16 residues. The junction had 15 bases not matched to a gene; V was cut back by 3 bases and J by 7 bases. The CDR3 nucleotides are TGCAGTGCTAGGCTAGCGGGAATCCAAGGCCGGGCGACCCAGTACTTC. Translated, it gives CSARLAGIQGRATQYF.

This clonotype has a handful of counts. The rearrangement links TRBV24-1 to TRBJ2-5; 12 bases are a match to TRBD2. The CDR3 totals 18 residues. With 5 bases clipped from V and 0 bases from J, the junction kept 9 bases outside the gene matches. Germline V gives CDR1 KGHDR, CDR2 SFDVKD. The CDR3 region has the DNA TGTGCCACCAGTGCGCTAGCGGGAGGGCCTTTGAACCAAGAGACCCAGTACTTC. Its protein is CATSALAGGPLNQETQYF.

CDR3 in DNA: TGTGCCAGCAGCGTAACCAGGAATGAAAAACTGTTTTTT. Its translation is CASSVTRNEKLFF. The J gene is TRBJ1-4, the V gene TRBV7-9; D not certain. Deletions cut 5 bases from V and 5 bases from J, with 9 bases between. Germline V gene lookup returns CDR1 SEHNR and CDR2 FQNEAQ (reference sequence). This CDR3 is built from 13 residues.

In this sample, this clonotype turned up many times. V usage is TRBV20-1 and J usage is TRBJ2-1; 12 bases align to TRBD2. Trimming took 5 bases from V and 2 from J; bases not matched to a gene: 4. CDR3 length: 15 residues. Germline V gene sequence: CDR1 DFQATT, CDR2 SNEGSKA (reference sequence). CDR3 region: CSASSGRDTYNEQFF. The CDR3 region has the DNA TGCAGTGCTTCTAGCGGGAGGGATACCTACAATGAGCAGTTCTTC.

This clonotype has a handful of counts. The genes are TRBV11-2 and TRBJ1-1, with unresolved D. The CDR3 is 15 amino acids. The V and J ends lost 5 bases and 1 base respectively, with 14 bases between them. Looked up from germline, CDR1 is SGHAT and CDR2 is FQNNGV. The CDR3 loop reads CASSPGGKQNTEAFF. The DNA of the CDR3 is TGTGCCAGCAGCCCGGGCGGTAAGCAGAACACTGAAGCTTTCTTT.

The gene calls are TRBV7-9 and TRBJ1-6; unclear D gene. CDR1 and CDR2 from the germline V gene are SEHNR and FQNEAQ (reference sequence). V lost 3 bases and J 8 bases, leaving 5 bases between the germline ends. This CDR3 is 12 amino acids long. In DNA form, the CDR3 reads TGTGCCAGCAGCTTCCAGGATTCACCCCTCCACTTT. Translating gives CASSFQDSPLHF.

This clonotype has more than one count but fewer than ten. The J gene is TRBJ2-2, the V gene TRBV29-1; D is possibly TRBD2 (6 bases). Trimming shortened V by 6 bases and J by 10 bases, and 18 bases separated the two germline ends. Germline V gene sequence: CDR1 SQVTM, CDR2 ANQGSEA. The CDR3 consists of 13 residues. The CDR3 sequence is CSVPGGGEEELFF. The CDR3 DNA reads TGCAGCGTCCCCGGCGGAGGGGAGGAGGAGCTGTTTTTT.

This clonotype was seen only a few times. The chain recombines TRBV10-3 with TRBJ2-7; tentative D call: TRBD1 (6 bases). The V gene lost 3 bases and the J gene lost 6 bases, with 15 bases spanning the gap. Germline-derived CDR1 and CDR2 are ENHRY and SYGVKD. This CDR3 region has 14 residues. CDR3 loop: CAISDPQGSIEQYV. The CDR3 DNA reads TGTGCCATCAGTGACCCACAGGGATCCATCGAGCAGTACGTC.

The gene calls are TRBV5-1 and TRBJ1-1, with 7 bases lining up with TRBD1. Germline V gene lookup returns CDR1 SGHRS and CDR2 YFSETQ. The CDR3 has 16 amino acids. After removal of 0 bases from V and 1 base from J, the junction contained 6 bases not matched to a gene. The DNA of the CDR3 is TGCGCCAGCAGCTTGGGGCCCGGGACAGAGAACACTGAAGCTTTCTTT. Residues: CASSLGPGTENTEAFF. The full variable domain, rest sourced from reference TRBV5-1 and TRBJ1-1, is KAGVTQTPRYLIKTRGQQVTLSCSPISGHRSVSWYQQTPGQGLQFLFEYFSETQRNKGNFPGRFSGRQFSNSRSEMNVSTLELGDSALYLCASSLGPGTENTEAFFGQGTRLTVV.

This clonotype was found a few times. The chain couples TRBV4-2 to TRBJ2-3; maybe TRBD2 (5 bases). Per germline, CDR1 LGHNA and CDR2 YNFKEQ. This CDR3 comprises 17 residues. V lost 0 bases to trimming and J lost 2 bases, with 15 bases between them. The CDR3 loop is CASSQDEASSLTDTQYF. CDR3 DNA: TGTGCCAGCAGCCAAGATGAGGCTAGCAGCCTCACAGATACGCAGTATTTT.

This clonotype has a count of ten or more. Germline is not matched at one junction end, which may reflect a read error. The V call is TRBV18, the J call TRBJ2-1; TRBD2 agrees at 8 bases. The germline gives CDR1 KGHSH, CDR2 LQKENI. The CDR3 consists of 17 residues. CDR3 sequence: CASSPRTSGSSYNEQFF. The CDR3 bases are TGCGCCAGCAGCCCGCGAACTAGCGGTAGCTCCTACAATGAGCAGTTCTTC. Full variable domain (missing parts from reference TRBV18 and TRBJ2-1): NAGVMQNPRHLVRRRGQEARLRCSPMKGHSHVYWYRQLPEEGLKFMVYLQKENIIDESGMPKERFSAEFPKEGPSILRIQQVVRGDSAAYFCASSPRTSGSSYNEQFFGPGTRLTVL.

The chain joins TRBV30 to TRBJ1-2; D is uncertain. This CDR3 contains 12 residues. Per the germline V gene, CDR1 is GTSNPN and CDR2 is SVGIG (reference sequence). Trimming pared 8 bases from V and 6 bases from J, leaving 16 bases between. CDR3 sequence: CATDLNWDGYTF. CDR3 in DNA: TGTGCCACCGACCTAAACTGGGATGGCTACACCTTC. Full variable domain (outside the CDR3, taken from reference TRBV30 and TRBJ1-2): SQTIHQWPATLVQPVGSPLSLECTVEGTSNPNLYWYRQAAGRGLQLLFYSVGIGQISSEVPQNLSASRPQDRQFILSSKKLLLSDSGFYLCATDLNWDGYTFGSGTRLTVV.

This clonotype occurred a few times. The rearrangement uses TRBV20-1 and TRBJ2-7, with D possibly being TRBD1 or TRBD2 (5 bases each). Germline CDR1 DFQATT, CDR2 SNEGSKA (reference sequence). CDR3 length: 13 amino acids. The ends were cut back, 4 bases at V and 0 bases at J, with 10 bases in the middle. The CDR3 sequence: CSATPGASYEQYF. The CDR3 coding sequence is TGCAGTGCTACCCCCGGGGCCTCCTACGAGCAGTACTTC.

This clonotype was seen more than once but under ten times. The chain recombines TRBV12-3 or TRBV12-4 with TRBJ2-1, with 8 bases aligning to TRBD2. This CDR3 is built from 15 residues. The V gene end was trimmed by 7 bases and the J gene end by 9 bases; junction bases not matched to a gene: 14. This chain's CDR3 is CASNPYGTRKGEQFF. CDR3 in DNA: TGTGCCAGCAATCCGTACGGGACTAGGAAGGGTGAGCAGTTCTTC.

A few counts support this clonotype. In DNA, the CDR3 is TGTGCCATCAGTGAGTCCAGAGAAGACCTCCCGGGAATAGGCTATGGCTACACCTTC. Amino acids: CAISESREDLPGIGYGYTF. The J gene is TRBJ1-2, the V gene TRBV10-3; no firm D call. This CDR3 has 19 amino acids. CDR1 is ENHRY and CDR2 is SYGVKD in the germline V gene. V shed 0 bases and J shed 4 bases, with 24 bases lying between them.

The rearrangement links TRBV4-2 to TRBJ2-5, with a possible D match to TRBD1 (6 bases). CDR3 length: 15 residues. Germline CDR1 and CDR2: LGHNA and YNFKEQ. The V end was cut by 0 bases, the J end by 0 bases, with 8 bases between. CDR3 residues: CASSQDRGDQETQYF. The CDR3 DNA reads TGTGCCAGCAGCCAAGACAGGGGCGACCAAGAGACCCAGTACTTC.